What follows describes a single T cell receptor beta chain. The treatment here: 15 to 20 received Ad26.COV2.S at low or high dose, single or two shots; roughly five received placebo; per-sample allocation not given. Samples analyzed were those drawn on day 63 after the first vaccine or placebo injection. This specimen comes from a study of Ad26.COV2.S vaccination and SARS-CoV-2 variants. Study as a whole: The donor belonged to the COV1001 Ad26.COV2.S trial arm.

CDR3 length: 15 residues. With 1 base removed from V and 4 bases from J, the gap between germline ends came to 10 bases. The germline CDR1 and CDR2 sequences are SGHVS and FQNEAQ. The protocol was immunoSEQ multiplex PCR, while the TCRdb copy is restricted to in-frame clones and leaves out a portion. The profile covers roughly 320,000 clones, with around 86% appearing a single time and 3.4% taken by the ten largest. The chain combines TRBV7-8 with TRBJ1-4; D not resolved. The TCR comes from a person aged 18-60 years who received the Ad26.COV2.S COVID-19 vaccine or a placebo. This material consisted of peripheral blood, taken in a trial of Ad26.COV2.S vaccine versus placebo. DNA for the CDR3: TGTGCCAGCAGCTTAGTGGCAGGAGGTAATGAAAAACTGTTTTTT. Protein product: CASSLVAGGNEKLFF.